The following is a T cell receptor beta chain sequence with its context. The antigen remains undetermined. V lost 6 bases, J lost 5 bases, and 13 bases lay in between. In germline, CDR1 is SQVTM, CDR2 ANQGSEA. The CDR3 spans 12 residues. The assay was immunoSEQ multiplex PCR, and TCRdb's table has in-frame clones only and misses some. The repertoire holds 250,000 to 300,000 clones, with 90% as singletons. This entry belongs to a study of cytomegalovirus exposure and HLA in healthy donors. Study outcomes and limitations: CMV antigen specificity of a few CMV-associated chains was confirmed in vitro. Reports indicated that the classifier achieved high specificity and sensitivity in diagnosing cytomegalovirus status. Listed as cytomegalovirus-associated were 150 or so TCR beta chains.

This receptor was identified in a woman younger than 30 in good health and CMV-seronegative. The chain combines TRBV29-1 with TRBJ1-2; possible D gene TRBD1, 6 bases. Sequencing input: PBMCs. Here the CDR3 reads CSVLDRNYGYTF. The DNA for the CDR3 is TGCAGCGTATTGGACAGAAATTATGGCTACACCTTC.